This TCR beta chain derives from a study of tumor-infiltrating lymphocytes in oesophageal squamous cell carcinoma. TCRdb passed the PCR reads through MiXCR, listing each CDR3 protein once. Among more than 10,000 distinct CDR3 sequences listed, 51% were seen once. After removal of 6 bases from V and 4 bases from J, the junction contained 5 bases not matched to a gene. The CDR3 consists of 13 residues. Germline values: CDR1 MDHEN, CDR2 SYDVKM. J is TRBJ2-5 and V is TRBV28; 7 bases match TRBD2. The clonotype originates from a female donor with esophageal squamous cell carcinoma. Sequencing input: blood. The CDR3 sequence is CASRVAGLETQYF. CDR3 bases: TGTGCCAGCAGGGTAGCGGGTCTAGAGACCCAGTACTTC.